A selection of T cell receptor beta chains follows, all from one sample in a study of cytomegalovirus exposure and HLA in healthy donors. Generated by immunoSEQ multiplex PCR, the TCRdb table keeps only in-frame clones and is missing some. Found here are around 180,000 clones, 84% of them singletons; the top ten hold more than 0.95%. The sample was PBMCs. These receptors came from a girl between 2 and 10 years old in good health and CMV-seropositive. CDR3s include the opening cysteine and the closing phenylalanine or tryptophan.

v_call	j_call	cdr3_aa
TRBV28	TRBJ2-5	CASSPPGQETQYF
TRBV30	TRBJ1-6	CAWSRVQGSPLHF
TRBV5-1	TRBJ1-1	CASSTHGGQGLNTEAFF
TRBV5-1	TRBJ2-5	CASSPNQETQYF
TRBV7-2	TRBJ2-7	CASSFETSGYEQYF
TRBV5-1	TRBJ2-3	CASSLGGRGPYTDTQYF
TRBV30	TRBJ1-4	CAWITPGDSARGKLFF
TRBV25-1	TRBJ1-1	CASSEYLPDRLNTEAFF
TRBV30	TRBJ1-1	CARQGITEAFF
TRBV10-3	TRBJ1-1	CAIQGAVDTEAFF
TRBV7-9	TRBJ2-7	CASSLRQQSYEQYF
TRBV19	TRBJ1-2	CASSMDTFYGYTF
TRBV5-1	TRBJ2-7	CASSFYSSSYEQYF
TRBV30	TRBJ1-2	CAGRTGEGYTF
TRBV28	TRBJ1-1	CASRSPDRNTEAFF
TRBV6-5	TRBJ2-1	CASSPETSHEQFF
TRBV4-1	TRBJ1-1	CASSRSGSRNTEAFF
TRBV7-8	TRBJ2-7	CASSLMYGDRSTYEQYF
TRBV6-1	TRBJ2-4	CASRKTGFEIQYF
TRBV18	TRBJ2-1	CASSLSGSPYNEQFF
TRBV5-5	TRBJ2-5	CASSLNGQPSFRETQYF
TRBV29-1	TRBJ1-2	CSVTQGYGYTF
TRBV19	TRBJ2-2	CASIPHRESGELFF
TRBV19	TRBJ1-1	CASTPIGGSNTEAFF
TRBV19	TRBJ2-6	CASSSTSGANVLTF
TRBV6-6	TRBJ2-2	CASSPLGQVPGELFF
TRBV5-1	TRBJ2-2	CASSLDGPTGELFF
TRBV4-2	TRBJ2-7	CASSQEKAGTIYEQYF
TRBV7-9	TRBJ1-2	CASSLGADGYTF
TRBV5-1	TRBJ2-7	CASSPWGSREQYF
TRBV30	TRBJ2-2	CASTGGDAGELFF